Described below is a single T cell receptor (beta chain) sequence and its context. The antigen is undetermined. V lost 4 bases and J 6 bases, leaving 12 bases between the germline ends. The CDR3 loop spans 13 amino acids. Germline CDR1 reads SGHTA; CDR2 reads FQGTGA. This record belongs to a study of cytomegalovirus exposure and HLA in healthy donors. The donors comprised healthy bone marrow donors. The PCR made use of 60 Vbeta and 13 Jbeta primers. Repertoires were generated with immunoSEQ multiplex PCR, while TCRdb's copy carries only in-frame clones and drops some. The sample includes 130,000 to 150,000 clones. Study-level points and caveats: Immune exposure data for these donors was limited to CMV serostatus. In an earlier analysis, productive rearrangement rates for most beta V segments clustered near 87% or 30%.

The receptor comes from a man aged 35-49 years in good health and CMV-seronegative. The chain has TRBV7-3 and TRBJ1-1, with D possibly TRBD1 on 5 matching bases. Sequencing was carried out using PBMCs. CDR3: CASSSQGWAEAFF. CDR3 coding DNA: TGTGCCAGCAGCTCTCAGGGCTGGGCTGAAGCTTTCTTT. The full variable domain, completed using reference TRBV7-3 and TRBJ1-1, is GAGVSQTPSNKVTEKGKYVELRCDPISGHTALYWYRQSLGQGPEFLIYFQGTGAADDSGLPNDRFFAVRPEGSVSTLKIQRTERGDSAVYLCASSSQGWAEAFFGQGTRLTVV.